The 26 T cell receptor beta chains reported below all come from one sample, sequenced in a study of T cell changes during pregnancy in multiple sclerosis. Libraries were prepared by immunoSEQ multiplex PCR; TCRdb keeps only in-frame clonotypes and omits some of them. The sample shows some 60,000 clones, roughly 93% of them seen only once. Source: peripheral blood, taken after pregnancy. The source of these receptors is a female donor with multiple sclerosis, enrolled in a pregnancy study.

The V gene is TRBV9, the J gene TRBJ1-2; TRBD1 matches at 12 bases. This CDR3 comprises 14 residues. The V gene end was trimmed by 4 bases and the J gene end by 8 bases; junction bases not matched to a gene: 6. Germline CDR1 SGDLS, CDR2 YYNGEE. CDR3 nucleotide sequence: TGTGCCAGCAGCCCCTGGGACAGGGGGCAAGGCTACACCTTC. Protein: CASSPWDRGQGYTF.

The chain recombines TRBV6-5 with TRBJ2-7; TRBD1 matches 9 bases. This CDR3 comprises 14 residues. CDR1 and CDR2 (germline): MNHEY, SVGAGI. V lost 6 bases and J lost 3; bases outside the gene matches: 6. CDR3 loop: CASSRGQGLYEQYF. The CDR3 DNA follows: TGTGCCAGCAGCCGGGGACAGGGACTCTACGAGCAGTACTTC.

This clone was picked up one time. This rearrangement joins TRBV18 to TRBJ2-7; 11 positions agree with TRBD1. CDR1 and CDR2 from the germline V gene are KGHSH and LQKENI. The CDR3 spans 17 residues. The V segment lost 3 bases and the J segment 0 bases; nucleotides outside the gene matches: 7. In DNA form, the CDR3 reads TGTGCCAGCTCACCCGGACAGGGGGCCTTTACCTCCTACGAGCAGTACTTC. Translating it yields CASSPGQGAFTSYEQYF. Complete variable domain (other parts from reference TRBV18 and TRBJ2-7): NAGVMQNPRHLVRRRGQEARLRCSPMKGHSHVYWYRQLPEEGLKFMVYLQKENIIDESGMPKERFSAEFPKEGPSILRIQQVVRGDSAAYFCASSPGQGAFTSYEQYFGPGTRLTVT.

The chain combines TRBV30 with TRBJ1-1, with a possible D match to TRBD1 (6 bases). The CDR3 covers 12 residues. V shed 3 bases and J shed 4 bases, with 9 bases lying between them. Per germline, CDR1 GTSNPN and CDR2 SVGIG (reference sequence). The CDR3 sequence is CAWSPGATEAFF. CDR3 nucleotide sequence: TGTGCCTGGAGCCCAGGGGCCACTGAAGCTTTCTTT. The full variable domain, rest sourced from reference TRBV30 and TRBJ1-1, is SQTIHQWPATLVQPVGSPLSLECTVEGTSNPNLYWYRQAAGRGLQLLFYSVGIGQISSEVPQNLSASRPQDRQFILSSKKLLLSDSGFYLCAWSPGATEAFFGQGTRLTVV.

The V and J genes are TRBV5-1 and TRBJ2-1, with 9 bases fitting TRBD1. The CDR3 consists of 15 residues. Germline CDR1 SGHRS, CDR2 YFSETQ. The trim removed 1 base at V and 8 bases at J, leaving 7 bases unmatched. The CDR3 reads CASSLYGTGMDEQFF. CDR3 nucleotides: TGCGCCAGCAGCTTGTATGGGACAGGGATGGATGAGCAGTTCTTC. Combining the CDR3 with reference TRBV5-1 and TRBJ2-1 gives the whole variable domain KAGVTQTPRYLIKTRGQQVTLSCSPISGHRSVSWYQQTPGQGLQFLFEYFSETQRNKGNFPGRFSGRQFSNSRSEMNVSTLELGDSALYLCASSLYGTGMDEQFFGPGTRLTVL.

The chain has TRBV27 and TRBJ1-1; TRBD1 agrees at 7 bases. This CDR3 has 15 residues. The germline gives CDR1 MNHEY, CDR2 SMNVEV (reference sequence). Losses at the gene ends were 3 bases for V and 1 base for J; bases not matched to a gene: 5. CDR3 residues: CASSFLQGSNTEAFF. CDR3 in DNA: TGTGCCAGCAGTTTTCTACAGGGGTCGAACACTGAAGCTTTCTTT.

V and J are TRBV5-1 and TRBJ2-7, with D tentatively TRBD1 (5 bases). V gave up 0 bases and J gave up 9 bases, with 22 bases separating them. The germline V gene has CDR1 SGHRS and CDR2 YFSETQ. CDR3 size: 16 residues. The CDR3 here is CASSLGPTEIYERQYF. As DNA, the CDR3 is TGCGCCAGCAGCTTGGGCCCGACAGAGATTTACGAGCGGCAGTACTTC.

The rearrangement links TRBV4-3 to TRBJ1-4; D ambiguous. The CDR3 covers 14 residues. V was shortened by 5 bases and J by 3 bases, with 10 bases between the two germline ends. Germline values: CDR1 LGHNA, CDR2 YSLEER. The CDR3 region has the DNA TGCGCCAGCAGCGAGCGGAGGGCTAATGAAAAACTGTTTTTT. Translation gives CASSERRANEKLFF.

V and J are TRBV9 and TRBJ2-7; a possible D gene is TRBD1 (6 bases). Trimming removed 0 bases from V and 2 bases from J, with 9 bases in between. The CDR3 loop spans 14 amino acids. Germline V gene lookup returns CDR1 SGDLS and CDR2 YYNGEE. Here the CDR3 DNA reads TGTGCCAGCAGCGTAGCAAACAGGGCCTACGAGCAGTACTTC. This translates into CASSVANRAYEQYF.

The chain carries TRBV7-2 and TRBJ1-5; D might be TRBD1 (5 bases). Germline V gene lookup returns CDR1 SGHTA and CDR2 FQGNSA. V lost 3 bases and J 4 bases, leaving 7 bases between the germline ends. CDR3 size: 13 residues. The CDR3 sequence: CASSFRGNQPQHF. As DNA, the CDR3 is TGTGCCAGCAGCTTTAGGGGAAATCAGCCCCAGCATTTT.

The chain couples TRBV7-3 to TRBJ2-3; 10 bases are a match to TRBD2. This CDR3 comprises 15 residues. The germline V gene encodes CDR1 SGHTA and CDR2 FQGTGA. The ends lost 2 bases at V and 4 bases at J; junction bases unmatched: 3. CDR3 region: CASSLGLAGADTQYF. CDR3 DNA sequence: TGTGCCAGCAGCTTAGGGCTAGCGGGGGCAGATACGCAGTATTTT.

The chain combines TRBV14 with TRBJ2-7; the match to TRBD1 covers 10 bases. The CDR3 runs 15 residues. V gave up 4 bases and J gave up 6 bases; unmatched junction bases: 9. Germline lookup yields CDR1 SGHDN and CDR2 FVKESK. The CDR3 DNA reads TGTGCCAGCAGCCGGAGGACAGGGGGAATTCCCGAGCAGTACTTC. It codes for CASSRRTGGIPEQYF.

The chain employs TRBV13 and TRBJ2-1; D may be TRBD1 (6 bases). CDR3 length: 12 amino acids. Trimming pared 8 bases from V and 4 bases from J, leaving 9 bases between. Per germline, CDR1 PRHDT and CDR2 FYEKMQ (reference sequence). The CDR3 here is CASSGEYNEQFF. DNA of the CDR3: TGTGCCAGCTCAGGGGAGTACAATGAGCAGTTCTTC.

The chain employs TRBV6-1 and TRBJ2-1, with D possibly matching TRBD1 (5 bases). This CDR3 spans 17 amino acids. Trimming left V 1 base short and J 0 bases short, with 13 bases between. Germline assignment: CDR1 MNHNS and CDR2 SASEGT. This chain's CDR3 is CASSEGWGGSSYNEQFF. The CDR3 DNA is TGTGCCAGCAGTGAAGGATGGGGCGGTAGCTCCTACAATGAGCAGTTCTTC.

The V and J genes are TRBV7-2 and TRBJ2-1, with D tentatively TRBD1 (6 bases). V shed 4 bases and J shed 4 bases, with 17 bases lying between them. The CDR3 runs to 16 residues. Germline V gene sequence: CDR1 SGHTA, CDR2 FQGNSA. The CDR3 loop is CASSSPAGTTYNEQFF. CDR3 DNA: TGTGCCAGCAGCTCGCCGGCCGGGACAACTTACAATGAGCAGTTCTTC.

This chain joins TRBV28 and TRBJ2-1, with D unclear. The germline gives CDR1 MDHEN, CDR2 SYDVKM. CDR3 size: 13 residues. The CDR3 spells CATLSPPFNEQFF. The DNA of the CDR3 is TGTGCTACTTTAAGCCCACCCTTCAATGAGCAGTTCTTC. Variable domain in full (rest from reference TRBV28 and TRBJ2-1): DVKVTQSSRYLVKRTGEKVFLECVQDMDHENMFWYRQDPGLGLRLIYFSYDVKMKEKGDIPEGYSVSREKKERFSLILESASTNQTSMYLCATLSPPFNEQFFGPGTRLTVL.

The chain links TRBV18 to TRBJ2-2; TRBD2 aligns across 13 bases. The CDR3 covers 14 residues. The V and J ends lost 8 bases and 5 bases, in that order; junction bases with no gene match: 2. Germline CDR1 reads KGHSH; CDR2 reads LQKENI. The CDR3 loop is CASEGLAGTGELFF. CDR3 nucleotides: TGTGCCAGCGAGGGACTAGCGGGGACCGGGGAGCTGTTTTTT.

The chain has TRBV5-1 and TRBJ2-2; TRBD2 matches 7 bases. This CDR3 has 20 amino acids. The germline CDR1 and CDR2 sequences are SGHRS and YFSETQ. V lost 3 bases to trimming and J lost 0 bases; unmatched junction nucleotides: 17. In nucleotides, the CDR3 is TGCGCCAGCAGCTGGGGGGGTGACGAGACTTCCCGAACGAACACCGGGGAGCTGTTTTTT. This encodes CASSWGGDETSRTNTGELFF.

The J gene is TRBJ2-7, the V gene TRBV7-9; D gene unclear. The CDR3 loop spans 14 amino acids. Germline CDR1 is SEHNR and CDR2 is FQNEAQ (reference sequence). Trimming left V 5 bases short and J 1 base short, with 12 bases between. The CDR3 nucleotides are TGTGCCAGCAGCCCCCGGGTAGATTCCTACGAGCAGTACTTC. It yields the protein CASSPRVDSYEQYF.

This clone occurred once. The chain combines TRBV5-1 with TRBJ2-2, with D tentatively TRBD2 (5 bases). V lost 4 bases and J 0 bases, leaving 16 bases between the germline ends. CDR1 and CDR2 from the germline V gene are SGHRS and YFSETQ. CDR3 length: 17 residues. The CDR3 DNA reads TGCGCCAGCAGCCCAATCATTGCGGGTACGAACACCGGGGAGCTGTTTTTT. Encoded protein: CASSPIIAGTNTGELFF.

The chain combines TRBV2 with TRBJ2-7, with 7 bases lining up with TRBD2. Germline CDR1 reads SNHLY; CDR2 reads FYNNEI. The length of the CDR3 is 15 residues. The V segment lost 7 bases and the J segment 2 bases; nucleotides outside the gene matches: 11. As DNA, the CDR3 is TGTGCCAGCACGCCGGGCGGGAGTCCCCCCTACGAGCAGTACTTC. Translated: CASTPGGSPPYEQYF.

The CDR3 nucleotides read TGTGCCAGCAGCTTAGCGACAGGGGTACACACCATATATTTT. Protein product: CASSLATGVHTIYF. V usage is TRBV7-9 and J usage is TRBJ1-3; 8 nucleotides agree with TRBD1. This CDR3 contains 14 residues. J was trimmed by 8 bases and V by 0 bases; bases with no gene match: 3. Germline loops: CDR1 SEHNR, CDR2 FQNEAQ (reference sequence).

The chain uses TRBV7-2 and TRBJ1-4; 9 bases are shared with TRBD1. With V trimmed by 5 bases and J by 3 bases, 1 base remained unmatched. The CDR3 covers 14 residues. Germline V gene data show CDR1 as SGHTA and CDR2 as FQGNSA. This CDR3 is CASSRTGANEKLFF. CDR3 bases: TGTGCCAGCAGCCGGACAGGGGCTAATGAAAAACTGTTTTTT.

The rearrangement joins TRBV5-8 to TRBJ2-7; 13 bases line up with TRBD2. Germline CDR1 reads SGHTS; CDR2 reads YDEGEE. J lost 6 bases, V lost 8 bases, and 17 bases had no gene match. This CDR3 has 17 amino acids. The CDR3, as DNA: TGTGCCAGTTCACGAGGCAATTGGGGGACTAGCGGGACCGAGCAGTACTTC. Amino acid sequence: CASSRGNWGTSGTEQYF.

This clone was counted once. The rearrangement links TRBV7-2 to TRBJ2-7; TRBD2 is a possible D gene (6 bases). Germline V CDR1 and CDR2: SGHTA, FQGNSA. The CDR3 is 16 residues long. The V and J ends lost 2 bases and 4 bases respectively, with 18 bases between them. The CDR3 sequence: CASSLWFGTSIYEQYF. The CDR3 nucleotides read TGTGCCAGCAGCTTATGGTTTGGGACTTCGATTTACGAGCAGTACTTC.

The chain employs TRBV7-9 and TRBJ2-7; 9 nucleotides align to TRBD1. The CDR3 consists of 15 residues. With 4 bases clipped from V and 2 bases from J, the junction kept 6 bases outside the gene matches. Germline CDR1 reads SEHNR; CDR2 reads FQNEAQ (reference sequence). The CDR3 here is CASSSGTGTTYEQYF. In DNA, the CDR3 is TGTGCCAGCAGCTCTGGGACAGGGACGACCTACGAGCAGTACTTC.